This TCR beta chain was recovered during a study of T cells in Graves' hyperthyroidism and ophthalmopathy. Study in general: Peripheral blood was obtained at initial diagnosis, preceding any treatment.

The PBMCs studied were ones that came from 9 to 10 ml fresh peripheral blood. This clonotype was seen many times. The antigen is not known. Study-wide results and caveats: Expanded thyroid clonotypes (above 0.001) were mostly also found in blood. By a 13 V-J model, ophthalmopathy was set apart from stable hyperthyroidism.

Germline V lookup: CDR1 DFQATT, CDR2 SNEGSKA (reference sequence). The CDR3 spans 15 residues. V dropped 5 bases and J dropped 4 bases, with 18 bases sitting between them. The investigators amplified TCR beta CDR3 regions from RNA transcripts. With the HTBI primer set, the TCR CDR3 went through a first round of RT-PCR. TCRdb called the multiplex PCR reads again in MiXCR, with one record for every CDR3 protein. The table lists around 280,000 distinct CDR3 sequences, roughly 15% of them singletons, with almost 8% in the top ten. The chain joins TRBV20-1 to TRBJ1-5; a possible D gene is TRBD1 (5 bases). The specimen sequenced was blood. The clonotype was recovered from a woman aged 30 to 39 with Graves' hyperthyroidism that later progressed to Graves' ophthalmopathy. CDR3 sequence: CSALYQGTENQPQHF. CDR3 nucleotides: TGCAGTGCTCTCTACCAAGGGACCGAGAATCAGCCCCAGCATTTT.